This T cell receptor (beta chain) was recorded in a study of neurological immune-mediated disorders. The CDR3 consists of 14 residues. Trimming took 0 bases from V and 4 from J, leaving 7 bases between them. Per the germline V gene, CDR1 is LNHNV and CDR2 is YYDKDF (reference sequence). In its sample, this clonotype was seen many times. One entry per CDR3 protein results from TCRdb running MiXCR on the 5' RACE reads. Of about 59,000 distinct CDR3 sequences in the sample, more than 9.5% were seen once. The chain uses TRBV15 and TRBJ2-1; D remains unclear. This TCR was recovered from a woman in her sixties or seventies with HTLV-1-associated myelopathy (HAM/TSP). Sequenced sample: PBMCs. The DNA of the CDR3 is TGTGCCACCAGCAGAGATCTCTTATACAATGAGCAGTTCTTC. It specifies CATSRDLLYNEQFF.